One sample yielded the 32 T cell receptor beta chains listed below, sequenced in a study of blood T cell repertoires in COVID-19. TCRdb's table, derived via immunoSEQ multiplex PCR, lists solely in-frame clones and lacks some. This sample has some 330,000 clones, with 70% to 90% found just once. The sequenced sample was PBMCs or T cells enriched from blood (not recorded which). All receptors derive from a man under 40 who had recovered from COVID-19.

This rearrangement joins TRBV11-2 to TRBJ1-6, with D perhaps TRBD1 (5 bases). The CDR3 is 16 residues long. Germline V gene data show CDR1 as SGHAT and CDR2 as FQNNGV. Trimming pared 1 base from V and 7 bases from J, leaving 14 bases between. In DNA form, the CDR3 reads TGTGCCAGCAGCTTAGGGGGGGGTGCGAGAAATTCACCCCTCCACTTT. Amino acids: CASSLGGGARNSPLHF.

The chain recombines TRBV6-5 with TRBJ1-3; D remains unclear. Per germline, CDR1 MNHEY and CDR2 SVGAGI. Trimming cost V 0 bases and J 1 base, with 7 bases left between them. This CDR3 comprises 15 residues. CDR3 DNA sequence: TGTGCCAGCAGTTACTCGATGCGGTCTGGAAACACCATATATTTT. Translating gives CASSYSMRSGNTIYF.

V gene TRBV4-2 combines with J gene TRBJ2-7, with TRBD1 identical over 9 bases. The V gene's germline CDR1 is LGHNA and CDR2 YNFKEQ. The CDR3 extends over 16 amino acids. Trimming cost V 0 bases and J 2 bases; bases outside gene matches: 5. CDR3 in DNA: TGTGCCAGCAGCCAAGATCCCAACAGGGGGCCCTACGAGCAGTACTTC. It specifies CASSQDPNRGPYEQYF.

This clone was recorded once. The genes are TRBV4-1 and TRBJ1-3; no definite D call. The V gene lost 2 bases and the J gene lost 4 bases, with 18 bases spanning the gap. Germline V CDR1 and CDR2: MGHRA, YSYEKL. The CDR3 loop spans 17 amino acids. The CDR3 spells CASSQKTLPVRGNTIYF. As DNA, the CDR3 is TGCGCCAGCAGCCAAAAGACTCTCCCGGTTAGAGGAAACACCATATATTTT.

CDR3 coding DNA: TGCGCCAGCAGCAGATCCGGGACAGGGGCCTACGAGCAGTACTTC. It yields the protein CASSRSGTGAYEQYF. This rearrangement joins TRBV5-1 to TRBJ2-7, with 10 bases lining up with TRBD1. There are 15 residues in the CDR3. Germline values: CDR1 SGHRS, CDR2 YFSETQ. Trimming removed 4 bases from V and 2 bases from J; junction bases left unmatched: 6.

The rearrangement uses TRBV2 and TRBJ1-1; tentative D call: TRBD1 (5 bases). Germline V CDR1 and CDR2: SNHLY, FYNNEI. The CDR3 is 12 residues long. Deletions cut 5 bases from V and 8 bases from J, with 12 bases between. CDR3 amino acids: CASSWDSSEAFF. The CDR3 nucleotides are TGTGCCAGCAGTTGGGACTCAAGCGAAGCTTTCTTT.

The genes are TRBV5-4 and TRBJ2-7; a possible D gene is TRBD1 (6 bases). The CDR3 extends over 13 amino acids. Trimming stripped 0 bases from V and 8 bases from J, with 12 bases between. Looked up from germline, CDR1 is SGHNT and CDR2 is YYREEE (reference sequence). CDR3 sequence: CASSLGQAPKQYF. The CDR3, as DNA: TGTGCCAGCAGCTTGGGACAGGCACCTAAGCAGTACTTC.

The gene calls are TRBV3-1 (or the pseudogene TRBV3-2) and TRBJ1-2; 8 nucleotides line up with TRBD1. The V gene end was trimmed by 0 bases and the J gene end by 7 bases; junction bases not matched to a gene: 13. CDR3 length: 17 residues. Looked up from germline, CDR1 is LGHDT and CDR2 is YNNKEL (reference sequence). This chain's CDR3 is CASSQEVPQGGFRGYTF. CDR3 bases: TGTGCCAGCAGCCAAGAGGTCCCACAGGGGGGATTCCGTGGCTACACCTTC.

This sequence joins TRBV11-3 and TRBJ2-7, with 7 positions matching TRBD2. The germline gives CDR1 SGHNT, CDR2 YENEEA. The J segment lost 2 bases and the V segment lost 0 bases, leaving 1 base of the junction unmatched. CDR3 size: 14 residues. The CDR3 here is CASSLEAGTYEQYF. As DNA, the CDR3 is TGTGCCAGCAGCTTAGAAGCGGGGACCTACGAGCAGTACTTC. The variable domain in full, with the rest retrieved from reference TRBV11-3 and TRBJ2-7, is EAGVVQSPRYKIIEKKQPVAFWCNPISGHNTLYWYLQNLGQGPELLIRYENEEAVDDSQLPKDRFSAERLKGVDSTLKIQPAELGDSAVYLCASSLEAGTYEQYFGPGTRLTVT.

The V call is TRBV11-1, the J call TRBJ2-7, with D perhaps TRBD1 (5 bases). The CDR3 is 14 residues long. V lost 1 base, J lost 2 bases, and 9 bases lay in between. From germline, CDR1 is SGHAT and CDR2 FQDESV (reference sequence). This chain's CDR3 is CASSLGAGPYEQYF. The CDR3 DNA sequence: TGTGCCAGCAGCTTAGGAGCAGGGCCCTACGAGCAGTACTTC.

This clone was observed a few times. This CDR3 is also generated by other DNA sequences in the sample. CDR3 amino acids: CASSSSGGATYNEQFF. The CDR3 coding sequence is TGTGCCAGCAGCTCTAGCGGGGGGGCAACCTACAATGAGCAGTTCTTC. The chain uses TRBV7-2 and TRBJ2-1, with TRBD2 matching 12 bases. Germline loops: CDR1 SGHTA, CDR2 FQGNSA. The V gene end was trimmed by 4 bases and the J gene end by 2 bases; junction bases not matched to a gene: 3. The CDR3 extends over 16 amino acids.

The rearrangement joins TRBV24-1 to TRBJ1-2; 7 nucleotides align to TRBD1. CDR3 length: 15 residues. Looked up from germline, CDR1 is KGHDR and CDR2 is SFDVKD. V lost 4 bases to trimming and J lost 5 bases; unmatched junction nucleotides: 9. CDR3 sequence reads: CATSETTGTYYGYTF. CDR3 nucleotides: TGTGCCACCAGTGAAACGACAGGGACATATTATGGCTACACCTTC.

CDR3: CASSPGQGNQPQHF. The CDR3 nucleotides are TGTGCCAGCAGCCCGGGACAGGGGAATCAGCCCCAGCATTTT. V usage is TRBV7-9 and J usage is TRBJ1-5; 10 nucleotides agree with TRBD1. The CDR3 runs to 14 residues. Germline-derived CDR1 and CDR2 are SEHNR and FQNEAQ (reference sequence). J was trimmed by 4 bases and V by 5 bases; bases with no gene match: 2.

This sequence joins TRBV15 and TRBJ2-6, with TRBD2 as a possible D gene (5 bases). The CDR3 runs to 15 residues. V was cut by 0 bases and J by 4 bases, with 7 bases left in between. In germline, CDR1 is LNHNV, CDR2 YYDKDF (reference sequence). Here the CDR3 DNA reads TGTGCCACCAGCAGAGACGGGGAAGGGGCCAACGTCCTGACTTTC. Protein: CATSRDGEGANVLTF.

V usage is TRBV24-1 and J usage is TRBJ1-2, with D uncertain. The CDR3 contains 15 residues. With 4 bases removed from V and 6 bases from J, the gap between germline ends came to 17 bases. Germline V lookup: CDR1 KGHDR, CDR2 SFDVKD. The CDR3 region is CATSDPVKVEDGYTF. In DNA, the CDR3 is TGTGCCACCAGTGACCCCGTGAAGGTAGAGGATGGCTACACCTTC.

In its sample, this clone was seen once. The rearrangement joins TRBV5-1 to TRBJ2-7; a weak D match, TRBD2 (6 bases). The V gene's germline CDR1 is SGHRS and CDR2 YFSETQ. Trimming cost V 0 bases and J 3 bases, with 19 bases left between them. This CDR3 is 17 amino acids long. CDR3 loop: CASSLAAGVSGDYEQYF. The CDR3 region has the DNA TGCGCCAGCAGCTTGGCAGCGGGTGTTTCGGGAGACTACGAGCAGTACTTC.

The J gene is TRBJ2-7, the V gene TRBV4-1; D is possibly TRBD1 (5 bases). This CDR3 region has 15 residues. CDR1 and CDR2 from the germline V gene are MGHRA and YSYEKL. V lost 2 bases, J lost 0 bases, and 11 bases lay in between. CDR3 in DNA: TGCGCCAGCAGCCAAAGCACAGGCCTCTCCTACGAGCAGTACTTC. It specifies CASSQSTGLSYEQYF.

The CDR3 coding sequence is TGCAGCGTTGCCATCGGGGAGATCGCCGGGGAGCTGTTTTTT. Translated: CSVAIGEIAGELFF. V gene TRBV29-1 combines with J gene TRBJ2-2, with a tentative D call TRBD2 (5 bases). Trimming removed 4 bases from V and 6 bases from J, with 15 bases in between. The V gene's germline CDR1 is SQVTM and CDR2 ANQGSEA. This CDR3 is 14 amino acids long.

This chain links TRBV19 with TRBJ1-5; no clear D. Germline V lookup: CDR1 LNHDA, CDR2 SQIVND (reference sequence). The CDR3 has 13 amino acids. V lost 5 bases to trimming and J lost 6 bases, with 11 bases between them. In nucleotides, the CDR3 is TGTGCCAGTAGTTCCTTTAGAAGTCAGCCCCAGCATTTT. As protein: CASSSFRSQPQHF.

The rearrangement links TRBV11-2 to TRBJ1-1; 10 nucleotides align to TRBD1. The length of the CDR3 is 17 residues. After removal of 5 bases from V and 4 bases from J, the junction contained 13 bases not matched to a gene. Germline V gene lookup returns CDR1 SGHAT and CDR2 FQNNGV. CDR3 protein: CASSPSVLGQGGTEAFF. The DNA for the CDR3 is TGTGCCAGCAGCCCCTCCGTTTTAGGACAGGGGGGCACTGAAGCTTTCTTT. Full variable domain (remainder filled in from reference TRBV11-2 and TRBJ1-1): EAGVAQSPRYKIIEKRQSVAFWCNPISGHATLYWYQQILGQGPKLLIQFQNNGVVDDSQLPKDRFSAERLKGVDSTLKIQPAKLEDSAVYLCASSPSVLGQGGTEAFFGQGTRLTVV.

The J gene is TRBJ2-1, the V gene TRBV9; D gene unclear. This CDR3 region has 17 residues. The V gene lost 4 bases and the J gene lost 8 bases, with 25 bases spanning the gap. From germline, CDR1 is SGDLS and CDR2 YYNGEE. CDR3 protein: CASSSSFPSATLDEQFF. CDR3 DNA: TGTGCCAGCAGCAGTTCGTTCCCCTCGGCGACATTAGATGAGCAGTTCTTC.

The chain links TRBV27 to TRBJ1-2, with 8 bases identical to TRBD1. With 5 bases clipped from V and 7 bases from J, the junction kept 9 bases outside the gene matches. This CDR3 is 14 amino acids long. CDR1 is MNHEY, CDR2 SMNVEV, per germline (reference sequence). DNA for the CDR3: TGTGCCAGCAGTACTACAGGGGGGAATAGTGGCTACACCTTC. Protein sequence: CASSTTGGNSGYTF.

This clone showed up just once. The gene calls are TRBV9 and TRBJ2-5; 9 nucleotides line up with TRBD1. CDR3 length equals 17 residues. V dropped 0 bases and J dropped 1; count of bases not matched to a gene: 7. Per germline, CDR1 SGDLS and CDR2 YYNGEE. For the CDR3, the DNA is TGTGCCAGCAGCGTAGGAAGGACAGGGGTTATCCAAGAGACCCAGTACTTC. Protein: CASSVGRTGVIQETQYF.

This clone was counted a single time. V usage is TRBV24-1 and J usage is TRBJ1-1; perhaps TRBD1 as D (5 bases). CDR3 length: 12 amino acids. The V and J ends lost 9 bases and 2 bases respectively, with 9 bases between them. Germline V gives CDR1 KGHDR, CDR2 SFDVKD. CDR3 residues: CATADSNTEAFF. The DNA of the CDR3 is TGTGCCACCGCCGACAGCAACACTGAAGCTTTCTTT.

This chain uses TRBV4-1 with TRBJ2-1; TRBD2 aligns across 8 bases. Trimming cost V 5 bases and J 4 bases; bases outside gene matches: 10. CDR1 MGHRA and CDR2 YSYEKL come from the germline V gene. The CDR3 sequence is 16 residues long. DNA for the CDR3: TGCGCCAGCAGCTCCCTTGATAGCGGGGCTTACAATGAGCAGTTCTTC. This translates into CASSSLDSGAYNEQFF.

This clone was found a few times. The chain uses TRBV4-1 and TRBJ1-2; 8 nucleotides align to TRBD1. CDR1 and CDR2 (germline): MGHRA, YSYEKL. Unmatched junction bases numbered 7, after V lost 0 bases and J lost 7 bases. This CDR3 comprises 15 residues. CDR3 bases: TGCGCCAGCAGCCAAGATGCGTCAGGGGGCTTTGGCTACACCTTC. Protein sequence: CASSQDASGGFGYTF.

About this clone itself: Mismatch with germline at one junction end may stem from a read error. The chain has TRBV9 and TRBJ2-3; 12 bases fit TRBD2. The CDR3 sequence is 19 residues long. Germline-derived CDR1 and CDR2 are SGDLS and YYNGEE. CDR3 nucleotide sequence: TGTGCCAGCAACGGGCGCCCCAGGGGACTAGCGGGTAGCATAGATACGCAGTATTTT. This encodes CASNGRPRGLAGSIDTQYF.

J is TRBJ2-7 and V is TRBV11-2, with D perhaps matching TRBD2 (6 bases). The CDR3 extends over 15 amino acids. The germline gives CDR1 SGHAT, CDR2 FQNNGV. V was clipped by 5 bases and J by 3 bases, with 17 bases between them. CDR3 DNA sequence: TGTGCCAGCAGCCCCCTGCCGGGAGTTTACTACGAGCAGTACTTC. Its translation is CASSPLPGVYYEQYF. The full variable domain, with the rest looked up from reference TRBV11-2 and TRBJ2-7, is EAGVAQSPRYKIIEKRQSVAFWCNPISGHATLYWYQQILGQGPKLLIQFQNNGVVDDSQLPKDRFSAERLKGVDSTLKIQPAKLEDSAVYLCASSPLPGVYYEQYFGPGTRLTVT.

In nucleotides, the CDR3 is TGTGCCACCAGTCCGAGTAGGGGGGGCTACGAGCAGTACTTC. Protein: CATSPSRGGYEQYF. The V call is TRBV24-1, the J call TRBJ2-7, with a weak D call TRBD2 (7 bases). The ends were cut back, 6 bases at V and 3 bases at J, with 14 bases in the middle. The CDR3 is made up of 14 amino acids. Germline lookup yields CDR1 KGHDR and CDR2 SFDVKD.

The rearrangement joins TRBV6-6 to TRBJ2-5; TRBD1 is a possible D gene (6 bases). CDR1 is MNHNY and CDR2 is SVGAGI in the germline V gene (reference sequence). Trimming removed 4 bases at V and 1 base at J, with 13 bases between. CDR3 size: 15 residues. The CDR3 protein is CASSFGRGSQETQYF. The CDR3 DNA follows: TGTGCCAGCAGTTTCGGCAGGGGATCCCAAGAGACCCAGTACTTC.

V usage is TRBV5-6 and J usage is TRBJ2-5; 13 nucleotides match TRBD2. The germline V gene has CDR1 SGHDT and CDR2 YYEEEE. The V segment lost 2 bases and the J segment 0 bases; nucleotides outside the gene matches: 4. The CDR3 is made up of 17 amino acids. As DNA, the CDR3 is TGTGCCAGCAGCTTAGGACTAGCGGGGGCGTACCAAGAGACCCAGTACTTC. Amino acids: CASSLGLAGAYQETQYF. Full variable domain (outside the CDR3, taken from reference TRBV5-6 and TRBJ2-5): DAGVTQSPTHLIKTRGQQVTLRCSPKSGHDTVSWYQQALGQGPQFIFQYYEEEERQRGNFPDRFSGHQFPNYSSELNVNALLLGDSALYLCASSLGLAGAYQETQYFGPGTRLLVL.

The chain links TRBV4-1 to TRBJ2-5, with 8 bases fitting TRBD1. The CDR3 loop spans 15 amino acids. From germline, CDR1 is MGHRA and CDR2 YSYEKL. Trimming removed 1 base from V and 5 bases from J; junction bases left unmatched: 6. The CDR3 here is CASSQVSGGRETQYF. CDR3 bases: TGCGCCAGCAGCCAAGTGTCAGGGGGCAGGGAGACCCAGTACTTC.